These 27 T cell receptor beta chains share one sample of origin, sequenced in a study of long-term antiretroviral therapy in people with HIV. Version v3.0 of the immunoSEQ assay ran at survey level. Sequenced by immunoSEQ multiplex PCR; TCRdb stores in-frame clones only, minus some. The table includes roughly 18,000 clones, about 80% detected once. Sequences were derived from unsorted PBMCs, sampled 2.2 years after starting antiretroviral therapy. Receptor source: a man between 45 and 60 years old with HIV.

The V and J genes are TRBV19 and TRBJ1-1, with no clear D. The CDR3 loop spans 11 amino acids. V dropped 3 bases and J dropped 7 bases, with 6 bases sitting between them. Germline-derived CDR1 and CDR2 are LNHDA and SQIVND (reference sequence). The CDR3 sequence is CASSMGGEAFF. DNA of the CDR3: TGTGCCAGTAGTATGGGAGGTGAAGCTTTCTTT.

In this sample, this clone turned up once. The chain carries TRBV5-1 and TRBJ2-3; 8 positions agree with TRBD1. The trim removed 5 bases at V and 3 bases at J, leaving 8 bases unmatched. The length of the CDR3 is 15 residues. Germline V CDR1 and CDR2: SGHRS, YFSETQ. CDR3 residues: CASSAGQGATDTQYF. CDR3 nucleotide sequence: TGCGCCAGCAGTGCAGGGCAGGGGGCGACAGATACGCAGTATTTT.

The V call is TRBV6-6, the J call TRBJ1-6; D is uncertain. CDR3 length: 14 amino acids. V was cut by 2 bases and J by 8 bases, with 10 bases left in between. Germline V gene sequence: CDR1 MNHNY, CDR2 SVGAGI (reference sequence). This CDR3 reads CASSYVSLDSPLHF. CDR3 nucleotide sequence: TGTGCCAGCAGTTACGTGAGCCTGGATTCACCCCTCCACTTT.

This clone was picked up one time. The chain joins TRBV7-9 to TRBJ2-1, with a possible D match to TRBD2 (6 bases). The CDR3 is made up of 14 amino acids. Germline CDR1 is SEHNR and CDR2 is FQNEAQ (reference sequence). The ends were cut back, 0 bases at V and 5 bases at J, with 8 bases in the middle. The DNA for the CDR3 is TGTGCCAGCAGCTTAGCTCCGGGAGACAATGAGCAGTTCTTC. Encoded protein: CASSLAPGDNEQFF.

The genes are TRBV7-2 and TRBJ1-3; D is undetermined. With 11 bases removed from V and 1 base from J, the gap between germline ends came to 12 bases. This CDR3 has 13 amino acids. CDR1 is SGHTA, CDR2 FQGNSA, per germline. CDR3 sequence: CAFSGGSGNTIYF. DNA for the CDR3: TGTGCCTTTTCGGGAGGTTCTGGAAACACCATATATTTT.

The rearrangement links TRBV4-2 to TRBJ2-7; TRBD2 aligns across 10 bases. V lost 4 bases to trimming and J lost 0 bases; unmatched junction nucleotides: 9. Germline V gives CDR1 LGHNA, CDR2 YNFKEQ. The CDR3 contains 17 residues. The chain's CDR3 is CASSPLAGGQSSYEQYF. In DNA form, the CDR3 reads TGTGCCAGCAGCCCATTAGCGGGGGGACAAAGCTCCTACGAGCAGTACTTC.

The V and J genes are TRBV7-6 and TRBJ2-5; TRBD2 is a possible D gene (5 bases). The CDR3 runs to 14 residues. The V and J ends lost 5 bases and 0 bases respectively, with 10 bases between them. Germline CDR1 reads SGHVS; CDR2 reads FNYEAQ. CDR3 bases: TGTGCCAGCAGCAAAAAACTAGACCAAGAGACCCAGTACTTC. This codes for CASSKKLDQETQYF.

The chain recombines TRBV29-1 with TRBJ2-2; D is undetermined. The CDR3 runs 12 residues. V was clipped by 5 bases and J by 6 bases, with 10 bases between them. CDR1 and CDR2 (germline): SQVTM, ANQGSEA. The CDR3 here is CSVFGQSGELFF. CDR3 nucleotide sequence: TGCAGCGTTTTTGGGCAATCCGGGGAGCTGTTTTTT.

This clone was seen a handful of times. The chain uses TRBV7-2 and TRBJ2-3; tentatively, D is TRBD2 (5 bases). V lost 5 bases, J lost 2 bases, and 11 bases lay in between. Germline V CDR1 and CDR2: SGHTA, FQGNSA. The CDR3 is 14 amino acids. The CDR3 sequence: CASSAGPDTDTQYF. The CDR3 region has the DNA TGTGCCAGCAGCGCGGGTCCTGACACAGATACGCAGTATTTT. The entire variable domain, with the rest obtained from reference TRBV7-2 and TRBJ2-3, is as follows: GAGVSQSPSNKVTEKGKDVELRCDPISGHTALYWYRQSLGQGLEFLIYFQGNSAPDKSGLPSDRFSAERTGGSVSTLTIQRTQQEDSAVYLCASSAGPDTDTQYFGPGTRLTVL.

V and J are TRBV29-1 and TRBJ2-6; D gene ambiguous. Germline V lookup: CDR1 SQVTM, CDR2 ANQGSEA. V lost 6 bases and J lost 2, with 14 bases in between. This CDR3 spans 15 amino acids. CDR3 region: CSVWTWTAGANVLTF. The CDR3 coding sequence is TGCAGCGTGTGGACCTGGACGGCTGGGGCCAACGTCCTGACTTTC. Based on the CDR3 plus reference TRBV29-1 and TRBJ2-6, the full variable domain is SAVISQKPSRDICQRGTSLTIQCQVDSQVTMMFWYRQQPGQSLTLIATANQGSEATYESGFVIDKFPISRPNLTFSTLTVSNMSPEDSSIYLCSVWTWTAGANVLTFGAGSRLTVL.

This chain joins TRBV4-3 and TRBJ1-4; the match to TRBD1 covers 7 bases. Trimming at V came to 0 bases and at J to 7 bases, leaving 8 bases not matched to a gene. This CDR3 region has 16 residues. Germline lookup yields CDR1 LGHNA and CDR2 YSLEER. This chain's CDR3 is CASSQDYVQGGEKLFF. CDR3 nucleotide sequence: TGCGCCAGCAGCCAAGATTATGTCCAGGGGGGTGAAAAACTGTTTTTT.

The V gene is TRBV7-2, the J gene TRBJ2-1; D is perhaps TRBD2 (5 bases). With 3 bases removed from V and 7 bases from J, the gap between germline ends came to 10 bases. Germline V gene sequence: CDR1 SGHTA, CDR2 FQGNSA. This CDR3 comprises 13 residues. CDR3 region: CASSFSLGNEQFF. CDR3 nucleotide sequence: TGTGCCAGCAGCTTTTCACTAGGTAATGAGCAGTTCTTC. Combining the CDR3 with reference TRBV7-2 and TRBJ2-1 gives the whole variable domain GAGVSQSPSNKVTEKGKDVELRCDPISGHTALYWYRQSLGQGLEFLIYFQGNSAPDKSGLPSDRFSAERTGGSVSTLTIQRTQQEDSAVYLCASSFSLGNEQFFGPGTRLTVL.

This chain joins TRBV9 and TRBJ2-7; 7 bases agree with TRBD1. The junction had 7 bases not matched to a gene; V was cut back by 3 bases and J by 1 base. There are 15 residues in the CDR3. Germline CDR1 SGDLS, CDR2 YYNGEE. Written as DNA, the CDR3 is TGTGCCAGCAGCGCTCGAGGGGACAGATCCTACGAGCAGTACTTC. Residues: CASSARGDRSYEQYF.

This sequence joins TRBV7-9 and TRBJ2-1, with 8 bases that match TRBD2. Germline trimming cut 3 bases from V and 6 bases from J; bases unmatched to any gene: 7. CDR3 size: 15 residues. The germline V gene encodes CDR1 SEHNR and CDR2 FQNEAQ (reference sequence). The CDR3 coding sequence is TGTGCCAGCAGCTTCTACGGGGGGGCTAGCAATGAGCAGTTCTTC. Translation gives CASSFYGGASNEQFF.

Remarks on this clone: The junction departs from the called germline gene at one end, perhaps through a read error. CDR3 in DNA: TGTGCCAGCAGGTCGACACGCCAAGGGACCCAGTACTTC. Its translation is CASRSTRQGTQYF. This chain uses TRBV2 with TRBJ2-5; D is uncertain. Looked up from germline, CDR1 is SNHLY and CDR2 is FYNNEI. The CDR3 totals 13 residues.

This clone was counted between two and nine times. V is TRBV13 and J is TRBJ2-7, with D perhaps matching TRBD1 (5 bases). The V gene's germline CDR1 is PRHDT and CDR2 FYEKMQ (reference sequence). This CDR3 spans 16 amino acids. The germline V and J ends were trimmed by 3 bases and 2 bases, with 17 bases remaining between them. DNA for the CDR3: TGTGCCAGCAGCTTGGACCCGACAGTTCAGGCCTACGAGCAGTACTTC. Translation gives CASSLDPTVQAYEQYF.

The CDR3 reads CASSPPSGLGGAFF. As DNA, the CDR3 is TGTGCCAGCTCACCACCGAGCGGACTCGGAGGAGCTTTCTTT. V gene TRBV18 combines with J gene TRBJ1-1; no definite D call. Per the germline V gene, CDR1 is KGHSH and CDR2 is LQKENI. The CDR3 covers 14 residues. Trimming removed 0 bases at V and 10 bases at J, with 15 bases between.

The rearrangement links TRBV5-4 to TRBJ2-5, with 8 bases that match TRBD2. The CDR3 covers 16 residues. Germline lookup yields CDR1 SGHNT and CDR2 YYREEE (reference sequence). Trimming cost V 1 base and J 5 bases; bases outside gene matches: 10. DNA for the CDR3: TGTGCCAGCAGCTTGACTCCAGCGGGAGTTCTGGAGACCCAGTACTTC. It yields the protein CASSLTPAGVLETQYF.

The V gene is TRBV7-2, the J gene TRBJ2-1; 8 nucleotides align to TRBD2. This CDR3 comprises 15 residues. Trimming removed 6 bases from V and 9 bases from J; junction bases left unmatched: 13. Germline V gene data show CDR1 as SGHTA and CDR2 as FQGNSA. CDR3 sequence (DNA): TGTGCCAGCAGTATAGGAGGTGCGGGAGGAAGTGAGCAGTTCTTC. It yields the protein CASSIGGAGGSEQFF. The full variable domain, rest sourced from reference TRBV7-2 and TRBJ2-1, is GAGVSQSPSNKVTEKGKDVELRCDPISGHTALYWYRQSLGQGLEFLIYFQGNSAPDKSGLPSDRFSAERTGGSVSTLTIQRTQQEDSAVYLCASSIGGAGGSEQFFGPGTRLTVL.

V and J are TRBV2 and TRBJ2-2, with TRBD2 identical over 9 bases. V lost 3 bases, J lost 4 bases, and 6 bases stayed unmatched. CDR3 length: 16 residues. CDR1 and CDR2 (germline): SNHLY, FYNNEI. The CDR3 DNA is TGTGCCAGCAGTGATCCTAGCGGGGAGATCACCGGGGAGCTGTTTTTT. Translation: CASSDPSGEITGELFF.

The V gene is TRBV30, the J gene TRBJ2-1, with 9 nucleotides matching TRBD2. The CDR3 runs 13 residues. Germline CDR1 is GTSNPN and CDR2 is SVGIG (reference sequence). V was pared by 8 bases and J by 4 bases, with 6 bases of the junction left unmatched. The CDR3 region is CAGGREGYNEQFF. CDR3 nucleotides: TGTGCCGGGGGGCGGGAGGGGTACAATGAGCAGTTCTTC.

This clone has only a few counts. The chain has TRBV11-3 and TRBJ1-1; D is undetermined. CDR3 length: 13 residues. The V gene's germline CDR1 is SGHNT and CDR2 YENEEA. V was trimmed by 3 bases and J by 1 base, leaving 6 bases between them. CDR3 nucleotide sequence: TGTGCCAGCAGCTTGCAATGGAACACTGAAGCTTTCTTT. Translation: CASSLQWNTEAFF.

The chain couples TRBV7-9 to TRBJ1-2; D gene uncertain. Trimming removed 1 base at V and 8 bases at J, with 11 bases between. Germline loops: CDR1 SEHNR, CDR2 FQNEAQ (reference sequence). The CDR3 spans 13 residues. CDR3 region: CASSLGVTGGYTF. DNA of the CDR3: TGTGCCAGCAGCTTAGGGGTTACGGGAGGCTACACCTTC. The full variable domain, its missing parts supplied by reference TRBV7-9 and TRBJ1-2, is DTGVSQNPRHKITKRGQNVTFRCDPISEHNRLYWYRQTLGQGPEFLTYFQNEAQLEKSRLLSDRFSAERPKGSFSTLEIQRTEQGDSAMYLCASSLGVTGGYTFGSGTRLTVV.

This chain links TRBV7-2 with TRBJ1-1; maybe TRBD1 (6 bases). The ends were cut back, 0 bases at V and 9 bases at J, with 14 bases in the middle. CDR3 size: 14 residues. Per the germline V gene, CDR1 is SGHTA and CDR2 is FQGNSA. In DNA form, the CDR3 reads TGTGCCAGCAGCTTAGCGCTAGGGGGTTCCAAAGCTTTCTTT. It encodes CASSLALGGSKAFF.

This rearrangement joins TRBV15 to TRBJ1-5, with TRBD1 as a possible D gene (5 bases). With 0 bases removed from V and 7 bases from J, the gap between germline ends came to 7 bases. The CDR3 sequence is 13 residues long. Germline values: CDR1 LNHNV, CDR2 YYDKDF (reference sequence). CDR3 protein: CATSRDQGQPQHF. The CDR3 region has the DNA TGTGCCACCAGCAGAGATCAGGGCCAGCCCCAGCATTTT.

This chain links TRBV5-4 with TRBJ2-3; the match to TRBD2 covers 10 bases. The V segment lost 2 bases and the J segment 5 bases; nucleotides outside the gene matches: 8. The CDR3 covers 16 residues. The germline V gene encodes CDR1 SGHNT and CDR2 YYREEE (reference sequence). The CDR3 reads CASSFKRGGDVDTQYF. The CDR3, as DNA: TGTGCCAGCAGCTTTAAGCGGGGGGGAGATGTAGATACGCAGTATTTT. Looking up the rest from reference TRBV5-4 and TRBJ2-3 gives the full variable domain: ETGVTQSPTHLIKTRGQQVTLRCSSQSGHNTVSWYQQALGQGPQFIFQYYREEENGRGNFPPRFSGLQFPNYSSELNVNALELDDSALYLCASSFKRGGDVDTQYFGPGTRLTVL.

This chain connects TRBV28 to TRBJ2-5; D possibly matches TRBD1 or TRBD2 (6 bases each). The germline CDR1 and CDR2 sequences are MDHEN and SYDVKM. V dropped 3 bases and J dropped 5 bases, with 13 bases sitting between them. The CDR3 covers 14 residues. For the CDR3, the DNA is TGTGCCAGCAGTTTGGCGGGACAAGGGGAGACCCAGTACTTC. Translated: CASSLAGQGETQYF.